This T cell receptor beta chain was obtained from a study of OX40 agonist ivuxolimab in advanced cancers. Whole-study context: Partial responses were achieved by three patients, one with hepatocellular carcinoma and two with cutaneous melanoma. Study-wide results and caveats: CD4+ T cells averaged fewer expanded clones than CD8+ T cells.

Sequencing was performed with immunoSEQ multiplex PCR; in TCRdb, only in-frame clones are kept and a portion is missing. The sample consists of about 120,000 clones, more than 80% of them appearing once. On this clone itself: Its antigen remains unknown.

The CDR3 covers 13 residues. Per the germline V gene, CDR1 is LNHNV and CDR2 is YYDKDF (reference sequence). V lost 0 bases, J lost 4 bases, and 5 bases lay in between. Here the sequenced sample was CD4+ or CD8+ T cells sorted from blood, taken in a trial of the OX40 agonist ivuxolimab. This TCR came from an adult with an advanced solid tumor such as melanoma, head and neck, liver or kidney cancer. The chain couples TRBV15 to TRBJ2-3; D is uncertain. The DNA for the CDR3 is TGTGCCACCAGCAGAGATTTGGCAGATACGCAGTATTTT. This gives the protein CATSRDLADTQYF.